The 30 T cell receptor beta chains below were found in one sample sequenced in a study of regulatory T cells in long-lasting Graves disease (dated by TCRdb to the early 2020s). Library method: multiplex PCR. TCRdb lists the instrument as Illumina HiSeq 4000. To build TCR beta libraries, CDR3 regions were amplified by Arm-PCR using iRepertoire HTBI primers. Starting from the raw public reads, TCRdb applied fastp trimming at Q25, assembled clones with MiXCR and retained in-frame beta chains. Identical CDR3 proteins give one entry, which carries the most common genes and DNA. This sample is represented by 250,000 to 300,000 distinct CDR3 sequences; around 21% of them were singletons. The ten largest clones represent 45% to 70% of the sample. Sample time point, as interpreted from the label and publication: persistent/refractory GD, antithyroid drugs over 5 years with positive TRAb. For both TCR sequencing and RNA sequencing, RNA was extracted from PBMCs using TRIzol.

The sample was peripheral blood mononuclear cells (PBMCs), taken when the disease was refractory, from a patient treated with antithyroid drugs. These receptors were collected from a female donor with Graves disease.

This clonotype was seen just once. Just one base apart from a much larger clone, this may be a read error. The V gene is TRBV11-2, the J gene TRBJ2-1, with 8 positions matching TRBD2. The germline V gene has CDR1 SGHAT and CDR2 FQNNGV. The CDR3 is made up of 15 amino acids. The CDR3, as DNA: TGTGCCGGCAGCTTAGCTAGCGGGTCCTACAATGAGCAGTTCTTC. Its protein product is CAGSLASGSYNEQFF.

This clonotype came up a few times. The chain links TRBV20-1 to TRBJ1-2; no clear D. The CDR3 sequence is 13 residues long. V was trimmed by 2 bases and J by 4 bases, leaving 11 bases between them. Germline CDR1 reads DFQATT; CDR2 reads SNEGSKA (reference sequence). CDR3 in DNA: TGCAGTGCTAGATCGACGGACGTCTATGGCTACACCTTC. It specifies CSARSTDVYGYTF.

This clonotype appeared many times. The chain carries TRBV28 and TRBJ2-7; D unresolved. The CDR3 is 15 amino acids. CDR1 is MDHEN, CDR2 SYDVKM, per germline. The V gene lost 5 bases and the J gene lost 0 bases, with 14 bases spanning the gap. The DNA of the CDR3 is TGTGCCAGCAGTCCTTCGACACCTACCTCCTACGAGCAGTACTTC. Translation gives CASSPSTPTSYEQYF.

The chain links TRBV7-2 to TRBJ2-1, with 8 bases matching TRBD2. This CDR3 has 15 residues. The trim removed 6 bases at V and 1 base at J, leaving 5 bases unmatched. Germline CDR1 reads SGHTA; CDR2 reads FQGNSA. CDR3 amino acids: CASSYSGNSYNEQFF. The CDR3 coding sequence is TGTGCCAGCAGTTATAGCGGGAATTCCTACAATGAGCAGTTCTTC.

This clonotype was found many times. The rearrangement joins TRBV28 to TRBJ1-2; perhaps TRBD1 as D (5 bases). Trimming pared 3 bases from V and 4 bases from J, leaving 15 bases between. The CDR3 is 15 amino acids. The germline V gene has CDR1 MDHEN and CDR2 SYDVKM. Written as DNA, the CDR3 is TGTGCCAGCAGTTTGGGGGGGAACGATCGCTATGGCTACACCTTC. The encoded protein is CASSLGGNDRYGYTF.

For this clonotype: The conserved closing phenylalanine or tryptophan is absent in this CDR3, likely reflecting a read error. The genes are TRBV9 and TRBJ2-4; 8 bases fit TRBD1. There are 18 residues in the CDR3. With 3 bases clipped from V and 9 bases from J, the junction kept 20 bases outside the gene matches. Germline assignment: CDR1 SGDLS and CDR2 YYNGEE. CDR3 DNA sequence: TGTGCCAGCAGCGGAGACCCCGATGCCTTCAGGGGGCTTATCATTCAGTACCTC. It is translated as CASSGDPDAFRGLIIQYL.

This clonotype was recorded at least ten times. J is TRBJ1-1 and V is TRBV7-8; 8 bases line up with TRBD1. CDR1 and CDR2 from the germline V gene are SGHVS and FQNEAQ. The CDR3 consists of 15 residues. Germline trimming cut 4 bases from V and 1 base from J; bases unmatched to any gene: 5. The CDR3 loop reads CASSYGQGGNTEAFF. The CDR3 DNA reads as TGTGCCAGCAGCTACGGACAGGGAGGGAACACTGAAGCTTTCTTT.

This clonotype was observed a few times. A much larger clone sits a single nucleotide away, making a read error possible. The chain joins TRBV5-6 to TRBJ2-7; D remains ambiguous. V lost 6 bases, J lost 0 bases, and 16 bases lay in between. The germline V gene has CDR1 SGHDT and CDR2 YYEEEE. This CDR3 has 15 amino acids. The CDR3 DNA is TGTGCCAGCAACTCGCAGCTCATTAGCTCCTACGAGCAGTACTTC. Its translation: CASNSQLISSYEQYF.

This clonotype was seen more than once but under ten times. This chain's CDR3 is CAWRDNPDSRAFF. As DNA, the CDR3 is TGTGCCTGGAGAGACAATCCGGACAGCAGAGCTTTCTTT. The chain has TRBV30 and TRBJ1-1, with TRBD1 as a possible D gene (6 bases). V was cut by 3 bases and J by 10 bases, with 18 bases left in between. CDR3 size: 13 residues. The germline V gene encodes CDR1 GTSNPN and CDR2 SVGIG (reference sequence).

This clonotype occurred many times. V and J are TRBV6-1 and TRBJ2-5; TRBD1 matches at 8 bases. J gave up 1 base and V 6 bases, and 7 bases lay outside the gene matches. The CDR3 runs to 15 residues. From germline, CDR1 is MNHNS and CDR2 SASEGT. CDR3 nucleotide sequence: TGTGCCAGCAGCGACCCGGGGACAGGCCAAGAGACCCAGTACTTC. It encodes CASSDPGTGQETQYF.

Turning to this clonotype: This may be a read error, as it is one base from a much larger clone. This chain links TRBV6-1 with TRBJ1-2; D is perhaps TRBD1 (5 bases). V dropped 5 bases and J dropped 1 base, with 11 bases sitting between them. Germline assignment: CDR1 MNHNS and CDR2 SASEGT. The CDR3 extends over 14 amino acids. CDR3 nucleotide sequence: TGTGCCAGCAGTCCCGGACATCGTAACTATGGCTACACCTTC. Amino acid sequence: CASSPGHRNYGYTF.

This sequence joins TRBV20-1 and TRBJ2-2; 8 bases are shared with TRBD2. V gave up 1 base and J gave up 1 base; unmatched junction bases: 5. CDR3 length equals 16 residues. The germline CDR1 and CDR2 sequences are DFQATT and SNEGSKA (reference sequence). CDR3 in DNA: TGCAGTGCTAGAGTTAGCGGGGTACTGAACACCGGGGAGCTGTTTTTT. Its protein product is CSARVSGVLNTGELFF.

The genes are TRBV28 and TRBJ1-4; no definite D call. This CDR3 is 13 amino acids long. Per germline, CDR1 MDHEN and CDR2 SYDVKM. Trimming cost V 8 bases and J 8 bases, with 15 bases left between them. The CDR3: CASDGQLGEKLFF. In DNA, the CDR3 is TGTGCCAGCGATGGTCAATTGGGAGAAAAACTGTTTTTT. The complete variable domain, with remaining parts taken from reference TRBV28 and TRBJ1-4, reads DVKVTQSSRYLVKRTGEKVFLECVQDMDHENMFWYRQDPGLGLRLIYFSYDVKMKEKGDIPEGYSVSREKKERFSLILESASTNQTSMYLCASDGQLGEKLFFGSGTQLSVL.

This clonotype appeared many times. The chain couples TRBV28 to TRBJ2-7; 8 nucleotides line up with TRBD2. Germline assignment: CDR1 MDHEN and CDR2 SYDVKM. The CDR3 runs 15 residues. With 4 bases clipped from V and 0 bases from J, the junction kept 5 bases outside the gene matches. The CDR3, as DNA: TGTGCCAGCAGTTCCGGGAGGGACGCCTCCTACGAGCAGTACTTC. As protein: CASSSGRDASYEQYF.

A note on this clonotype: A junction end diverges from the germline sequence, so it may reflect a read error. This rearrangement joins TRBV19 to TRBJ2-4; D gene unclear. The CDR3 extends over 13 amino acids. Germline-derived CDR1 and CDR2 are LNHDA and SQIVND (reference sequence). CDR3 sequence: CASSTNQETNQCF. The CDR3 DNA follows: TGTGCCAGTAGTACCAACCAGGAAACCAATCAGTGCTTC.

This clonotype occurred a few times. This chain links TRBV6-1 with TRBJ1-5; D is unclear. This CDR3 comprises 16 residues. The germline gives CDR1 MNHNS, CDR2 SASEGT. The V and J ends lost 6 bases and 0 bases respectively, with 15 bases between them. The CDR3 DNA reads TGTGCCAGCAGCGGACGGATGGGGTATAGCAATCAGCCCCAGCATTTT. Translating it yields CASSGRMGYSNQPQHF.

This sequence joins TRBV27 and TRBJ1-6; D remains ambiguous. Germline values: CDR1 MNHEY, CDR2 SMNVEV (reference sequence). This CDR3 is 16 amino acids long. Trimming removed 2 bases from V and 2 bases from J, with 10 bases in between. CDR3 bases: TGTGCCAGCAGTTTAGCAGCGTTAGCCTATAATTCACCCCTCCACTTT. Translation: CASSLAALAYNSPLHF.

The CDR3 sequence: CASSLDRAAGELFF. Written as DNA, the CDR3 is TGCGCCAGCAGCTTGGATAGGGCGGCCGGGGAGCTGTTTTTT. The chain links TRBV5-1 to TRBJ2-2; D unclear. The V end lost 0 bases, the J end lost 6 bases, and 9 bases lay between the germline ends. Germline values: CDR1 SGHRS, CDR2 YFSETQ. CDR3 length: 14 residues.

The chain has TRBV6-1 and TRBJ2-7; TRBD1 is a possible D gene (5 bases). V was pared by 4 bases and J by 5 bases, with 6 bases between. Germline lookup yields CDR1 MNHNS and CDR2 SASEGT. The CDR3 loop spans 11 amino acids. CDR3 loop: CASSGTNEQYF. The CDR3 coding sequence is TGTGCCAGCAGTGGGACAAACGAGCAGTACTTC.

This clonotype showed up many times. V is TRBV28 and J is TRBJ1-1; no reliable D call. The length of the CDR3 is 12 residues. V gave up 6 bases and J gave up 4 bases, with 9 bases separating them. The germline V gene encodes CDR1 MDHEN and CDR2 SYDVKM. As DNA, the CDR3 is TGTGCCAGCAGCTACTTAGCCACTGAAGCTTTCTTT. Protein product: CASSYLATEAFF.

The genes are TRBV28 and TRBJ2-5, with 7 bases identical to TRBD1. Germline-derived CDR1 and CDR2 are MDHEN and SYDVKM. Trimming took 11 bases from V and 4 from J; bases not matched to a gene: 13. The CDR3 is 14 amino acids. For the CDR3, the DNA is TGTGCCGGAGGACGAGACAGGGTCCGAGAGACCCAGTACTTC. Its protein product is CAGGRDRVRETQYF. Variable domain in full (rest from reference TRBV28 and TRBJ2-5): DVKVTQSSRYLVKRTGEKVFLECVQDMDHENMFWYRQDPGLGLRLIYFSYDVKMKEKGDIPEGYSVSREKKERFSLILESASTNQTSMYLCAGGRDRVRETQYFGPGTRLLVL.

A word on this clonotype: An end of the junction does not agree with germline; a read error may underlie this. This chain connects TRBV7-2 to TRBJ2-7; 11 bases map to TRBD2. The germline gives CDR1 SGHTA, CDR2 FQGNSA. The CDR3 consists of 17 residues. CDR3 coding DNA: TGCGCCAGCAGCCAAGTACTAGCGGGAGAGCCCGGCTACGAGCAGTACTTC. This translates into CASSQVLAGEPGYEQYF.

This clonotype was picked up a small number of times. A read error is possible here, since a much larger clone lies one base away. The gene calls are TRBV6-1 and TRBJ2-5, with 7 bases lining up with TRBD2. CDR3 length: 13 residues. With 6 bases clipped from V and 2 bases from J, the junction kept 3 bases outside the gene matches. Germline V gene sequence: CDR1 MNHNS, CDR2 SASEGT. The CDR3 DNA sequence: TGTGCCAGCAGCCCAGCGGGACAAGAGACCCAGTACTTC. Translating gives CASSPAGQETQYF.

This clonotype appeared many times. The genes are TRBV28 and TRBJ2-5; tentative D call: TRBD2 (6 bases). The CDR3 contains 15 residues. Germline CDR1 and CDR2: MDHEN and SYDVKM. V lost 6 bases and J lost 6, with 20 bases in between. Here the CDR3 DNA reads TGTGCCAGCAGACGATCCGGGAGCGAGGGAAAGACCCAGTACTTC. It specifies CASRRSGSEGKTQYF. Looking up the rest from reference TRBV28 and TRBJ2-5 gives the full variable domain: DVKVTQSSRYLVKRTGEKVFLECVQDMDHENMFWYRQDPGLGLRLIYFSYDVKMKEKGDIPEGYSVSREKKERFSLILESASTNQTSMYLCASRRSGSEGKTQYFGPGTRLLVL.

This clonotype has a count of ten or more. This sequence joins TRBV28 and TRBJ2-7; 9 positions match TRBD1. The CDR3 extends over 14 amino acids. Germline V CDR1 and CDR2: MDHEN, SYDVKM. V lost 9 bases to trimming and J lost 2 bases; unmatched junction nucleotides: 8. The CDR3 sequence: CASASGTGTYEQYF. In DNA form, the CDR3 reads TGTGCCAGTGCCTCCGGGACAGGGACCTACGAGCAGTACTTC.

The count of this clonotype is one. J is TRBJ2-7 and V is TRBV30; D may be TRBD1 (6 bases). Trimming pared 4 bases from V and 5 bases from J, leaving 21 bases between. Germline lookup yields CDR1 GTSNPN and CDR2 SVGIG (reference sequence). The CDR3 spans 15 residues. The CDR3 spells CAWIRGWGPRDEQYF. The CDR3 coding sequence is TGTGCCTGGATCAGGGGATGGGGTCCCCGCGACGAGCAGTACTTC.

This clonotype has a count of ten or more. The chain couples TRBV7-2 to TRBJ2-7, with 11 bases lining up with TRBD1. The ends lost 3 bases at V and 5 bases at J; junction bases unmatched: 6. The CDR3 runs 15 residues. The germline gives CDR1 SGHTA, CDR2 FQGNSA. The CDR3, as DNA: TGTGCCAGCAGCTTCTCGGACAGGGGGCGAGACGAGCAGTACTTC. Protein: CASSFSDRGRDEQYF.

This clonotype was found a few times. V and J are TRBV29-1 and TRBJ2-7; D gene uncertain. CDR1 and CDR2 (germline): SQVTM, ANQGSEA. V was cut by 0 bases and J by 3 bases, with 3 bases left in between. CDR3 size: 11 residues. CDR3 sequence: CSVEDNYEQYF. Written as DNA, the CDR3 is TGCAGCGTTGAAGATAACTACGAGCAGTACTTC.

This clonotype showed up many times. As DNA, the CDR3 is TGTGCCAGTAGTATAGGCCTGGACAGAACATCCTATGGCTACACCTTC. Translating gives CASSIGLDRTSYGYTF. The gene calls are TRBV19 and TRBJ1-2, with D tentatively TRBD1 (6 bases). Per germline, CDR1 LNHDA and CDR2 SQIVND (reference sequence). Trimming cost V 1 base and J 4 bases, with 16 bases left between them. The CDR3 loop spans 16 amino acids.

The chain combines TRBV6-1 with TRBJ2-2; possible D gene TRBD2, 6 bases. The CDR3 is 15 residues long. Germline V gene sequence: CDR1 MNHNS, CDR2 SASEGT. Trimming cost V 5 bases and J 3 bases, with 13 bases left between them. This CDR3 is CASSRVRGDTGELFF. The CDR3 nucleotides are TGTGCCAGCAGTCGGGTCCGCGGGGACACCGGGGAGCTGTTTTTT.